This T cell receptor (beta chain) was recovered during a study of cytomegalovirus exposure and HLA in healthy donors (dated by TCRdb to about 2017). With respect to the entire study: According to an earlier analysis of several hundred of the donors, some 170 million T cells yielded 95 million to 140 million unique TCR beta sequences and less than 300 Gb of sequence data. Of the roughly 410 genotyped donors, less than 90% were placed in the genetic ancestry cluster associated with self-reported Caucasian donors. The number of typed donors differed by locus: about 620-640 for A, B, C, DRB1 and DQB1; approximately 520 for DQA1; around 610 for DPA1; and about 450 for DPB1. A handful of DR-DQ haplotypes were handled as single units for association and clustering because linkage in the cohort was strong. Rather than using new phenotypic data, the later analysis identified candidate immune exposures from TCR beta sequences and from how often those sequences occurred across donors. An early release covering roughly 600 HLA-typed donors comprised about 290 gigabases of sequencing data and approximately 85 million unique TCR sequences. A later analysis re-analyzed previously published TCR beta repertoires from 650 to 800 donors and added high-resolution HLA genotyping to study TCR occurrence patterns. Besides the first cohort of around 700 subjects, a separate validation cohort made up of 95 to 150 different subjects was used. Alongside the repertoire data, information on donor age, sex, ethnicity and CMV serostatus was compiled. On average, about 200,000 unique TCR beta nucleotide sequences were sequenced per donor among more than 350 genotyped donors of the cohort, with about 19% of those sequences being non-productive. Every repertoire in the discovery cohort had been generated on one and the same sequencing platform. High-throughput TCR immunosequencing, statistical association of individual TCRs with disease status, and machine learning were combined to predict cytomegalovirus infection status. The study profiled the T cell repertoires of hundreds of subjects by immunosequencing and related them to cytomegalovirus serostatus. An earlier analysis of 450 to 750 of the donors used high-throughput TCR beta sequencing to judge whether each TCR beta V gene segment behaved as functional or pseudogenic. The study was designed to test whether signatures of past pathogen exposure could be identified by cataloging public T cell receptors. HLA typing covered class I and class II loci at four-digit resolution. A later genetic analysis used genome-wide SNP genotypes for about 65% of the roughly 700 donors, treating that subset as a discovery cohort. On the study overall, not on this receptor specifically: HLA typing was unavailable for some donors at each locus, so association tests used only the typed subset. This cohort had only TCR beta chains sequenced, and the lack of alpha or paired-chain data limited which features could be detected. In vitro tests confirmed that a few of the cytomegalovirus-associated TCR beta chains recognize cytomegalovirus antigens. Some IMGT-functional V segments, including TRBV6-2 and TRBV6-3, could not be distinguished by the 87-base-pair reads and were therefore excluded. The sequencing pipeline was judged likely to have produced a cluster of highly shared sequence variants as a technical artifact. A later analysis found that HLA-associated TCR beta chains were more clonally expanded and had lower generation probabilities than equally common non-associated chains. Presence/absence analyses assumed roughly uniform sequencing depth across donors, an assumption that may not hold. Linkage disequilibrium might explain the correlated functional status among segregating V segments, but an unknown experimental factor could not be ruled out. Most TCR sequences were seen in very few donors, while some public TCRs were found in many individuals. A later genetic analysis reported fewer N-insertions in productive TCRs among donors in an Asian-associated ancestry cluster than the roughly 720-donor mean. A later analysis found that TCR association rates varied across HLA loci, with DRB1 alleles showing the most associated TCRs and HLA-C alleles the fewest. Several of the top co-occurrence clusters appeared to be linked to parvovirus B19, influenza, CMV and Epstein-Barr virus, according to a later analysis. Specific HLA alleles were associated with 18,000 or so TCR beta sequences at a false discovery rate of 0.05 in a later analysis. When HLA alleles, especially DR and DQ, strongly co-occurred, TCR associations were difficult to assign to individual alleles. According to the authors, the approach could potentially be generalized to other disease states and immunological phenotypes. A later analysis found that most CMV-associated TCR beta chains appeared HLA-restricted, with HLA associations seemingly driven largely by CMV exposure. In the study, about 150 TCR beta chains were listed as associated with cytomegalovirus. V-gene and J-gene trimming of TCR beta chains was associated with a missense DCLRE1C variant in a later genetic analysis, and the association was replicated in an independent cohort. The earlier analysis of 587 of the donors excluded fewer than 20 rarely observed V segments, including chromosome 9 orphons, because counts were too low. CMV serostatus was the only immune exposure information available for the cohort. A further reported finding was that TCR beta sequences accurately predicted the HLA-A and HLA-B alleles for most subjects in the first cohort. Cytomegalovirus status was reported to be diagnosed by the classifier with high specificity and sensitivity in both the original and validation cohorts. An earlier analysis of around 600 of the donors showed that most TCR beta V segments appeared in productive rearrangements either about 87% or about 30% of the time, which broadly matched IMGT annotations.

The cohort consisted of 600 to 700 healthy bone marrow donors. At the time of sampling, all cohort members were nominally healthy, though unrecorded immune exposures were likely present. The donor was CMV seronegative and belonged to the group of more than 300 seronegative cohort members. A peripheral blood sample was collected from each donor, and TCR beta sequencing was performed on peripheral blood mononuclear cells. Genomic DNA extraction from the blood cell samples was performed with the Qiagen DNeasy Blood Extraction Kit. The CDR3 numbers 15 residues from cysteine through phenylalanine. Left in the record is the CDR3 DNA by itself, 45 bases read in frame from the first base. CDR1 and CDR2 are read off the germline V gene as SGHRS and YFSETQ. Germline trimming: 7 bases from V, 5 bases from J; junction bases outside gene matches: 7. The method was the immunoSEQ multiplex PCR assay. For the multiplex PCR, a mixture combining 60 forward primers for TCR Vbeta segments and 13 reverse primers for TCR Jbeta segments was used. The CDR3 region of rearranged TCR beta genes was amplified from genomic DNA by a multiplex PCR assay. Amplified TCR beta libraries were sequenced as 87-base-pair reads on the Illumina HiSeq System. As for the original processing: Across the 500 to 700 repertoires, a later analysis counted roughly 84 million unique TCR beta chains, approximately 12 million of which were shared by at least two donors. Raw reads were error-corrected and collapsed into unique sequences with a nearest-neighbor algorithm that merged closely related sequences to remove PCR and sequencing errors. V, D and J gene segments were assigned by aligning CDR3 sequences to IMGT reference sequences. For a sequence to be retained, at least a six-nucleotide match to both a V gene segment and a J gene segment was required. A rearrangement was called productive if the CDR3 had no stop codons and remained in frame with V and J, and every other rearrangement was called non-productive. Following IMGT convention, CDR3 was defined as the stretch from the second conserved V-encoded cysteine up to the conserved J-encoded phenylalanine. Sequences without an unambiguous match to a single V gene segment were excluded from the earlier analysis of about 630 of the donors. In an earlier analysis of approximately 610 of the donors, V segments were called functional above 56.7% productive rearrangements and were called segregating when the between-donor standard deviation exceeded 5%. A statistical classification framework was developed to diagnose cytomegalovirus status using the catalog of TCR beta chain sequences. V and J gene assignment, in a later analysis, came from comparing TCR nucleotide sequences with IMGT/GENE-DB human TR gene sequences. The TCRdist pipeline was used in a later analysis to assign CDR3 sequences and most-parsimonious VDJ recombination scenarios. In a later analysis, each TCR beta chain was defined by its CDR3 amino acid sequence together with its V-gene family, and reads lacking a unique V-gene family were excluded. In a later analysis, 450 to 600 highly shared, low-generation-probability nucleotide sequences were removed to address suspected cross-contamination and a sequencing artifact. A later analysis calculated a clonal expansion index for each public chain from normalized within-repertoire ranks of inferred template counts. Generation probabilities in a later analysis came from a VDJ recombination model fitted to out-of-frame rearrangements, and those results were checked against IGoR. In a later analysis, hypergeometric tests were used to score TCR-TCR, TCR-HLA and TCR-CMV co-occurrence, with a repertoire-size bias correction applied to TCR pairs. In a later analysis, false discovery rates were estimated by permuting HLA or CMV assignments 20 times. In a later analysis, co-occurring TCRs were grouped with DBSCAN, and TCRdist sequence similarity was added when clustering was performed within HLA-allele-positive subsets. Repertoires with fewer than 30,000 or more than 120,000 public chains, plus five repertoires with anomalous nucleotide sharing, were excluded from co-occurrence clustering. TCRdb holds this immuneACCESS table with in-frame rearrangements only. Some clones are missing; in checked studies, unresolved V genes explain under half, and the rest has no known cause. The V and J calls and clone size come from that table; D and trimming were worked out from the DNA. The sample yields more than 150,000 clones; around 76% were counted once. The ten largest clonotypes hold 1.5% to 1.7% of the sample.

This clone has just one count. Its antigen is unknown. Per-base quality was not reported, and no clone a single base away is much larger than it. The receptor was derived from a man in his forties or fifties in good health and CMV-seronegative. Material: PBMCs. The rearranged chain carries TRBV5-1 and TRBJ2-2; 11 central bases correspond to TRBD2. The encoded CDR3 is CASGLAGGQTGELFF. The bases are TGCGCCAGCGGTCTAGCGGGAGGTCAGACCGGGGAGCTGTTTTTT.